Below are 13 T cell receptor beta chains sequenced from a single sample in a study of blood T cell repertoires in COVID-19. TCRdb's table, derived via immunoSEQ multiplex PCR, lists solely in-frame clones and lacks some. There are 250,000 or so clones in the sample; under 95% occur only once, and 2.8% lies in the top ten. The sample taken for sequencing was PBMCs or T cells enriched from blood (not recorded which). These receptors were taken from a man aged 35 to 55 who had been exposed to COVID-19.

The V and J genes are TRBV18 and TRBJ2-5, with D uncertain. This CDR3 region has 17 residues. Germline V gives CDR1 KGHSH, CDR2 LQKENI. V dropped 0 bases and J dropped 1 base, with 15 bases sitting between them. The CDR3 sequence: CASSPPGLWAPQETQYF. The DNA of the CDR3 is TGTGCCAGCTCACCACCGGGTCTCTGGGCGCCCCAAGAGACCCAGTACTTC.

The chain has TRBV13 and TRBJ1-1; TRBD1 is a possible D gene (6 bases). Between the trimmed V and J ends, which lost 4 bases and 0 bases, there was a span of 15 bases. This CDR3 region has 16 residues. The germline gives CDR1 PRHDT, CDR2 FYEKMQ (reference sequence). DNA for the CDR3: TGTGCCAGCAGCTCCAAAACAGGGTACATGAACACTGAAGCTTTCTTT. Protein product: CASSSKTGYMNTEAFF.

The V and J genes are TRBV7-8 and TRBJ1-1; 7 bases are shared with TRBD1. The CDR3 covers 12 residues. J gave up 7 bases and V 5 bases, and 4 bases lay outside the gene matches. Germline V gene sequence: CDR1 SGHVS, CDR2 FQNEAQ. The CDR3 sequence: CASSPGTDEAFF. CDR3 coding DNA: TGTGCCAGCAGCCCCGGGACAGATGAAGCTTTCTTT.

The V gene is TRBV4-2, the J gene TRBJ1-6; 10 nucleotides line up with TRBD1. The CDR3 sequence is 16 residues long. Trimming removed 4 bases from V and 10 bases from J; junction bases left unmatched: 10. CDR1 and CDR2 (germline): LGHNA, YNFKEQ. The CDR3 reads CASSRLPGQGTSPLHF. DNA for the CDR3: TGTGCCAGCAGCCGCCTCCCGGGACAGGGGACATCACCCCTCCACTTT.

In this sample, this clone turned up once. This chain joins TRBV30 and TRBJ1-2, with D possibly matching TRBD1 (5 bases). Germline V CDR1 and CDR2: GTSNPN, SVGIG (reference sequence). The CDR3 has 13 residues. Trimming removed 3 bases at V and 2 bases at J, with 10 bases between. The CDR3 loop is CAWSQDRNYGYTF. The CDR3 bases are TGTGCCTGGAGCCAAGACAGAAACTATGGCTACACCTTC.

In this sample, this clone turned up once. The CDR3 here is CASSLGLAGGNEQFF. DNA of the CDR3: TGTGCCAGCAGCTTAGGACTAGCGGGAGGTAATGAGCAGTTCTTC. The chain uses TRBV7-2 and TRBJ2-1; 13 nucleotides match TRBD2. CDR3 length equals 15 residues. Per germline, CDR1 SGHTA and CDR2 FQGNSA. V was clipped by 1 base and J by 7 bases; unmatched bases: 1.

This clone was found a few times. J is TRBJ1-5 and V is TRBV5-1; TRBD1 aligns across 7 bases. The CDR3 contains 14 residues. CDR1 SGHRS and CDR2 YFSETQ come from the germline V gene. Trimming took 4 bases from V and 7 from J; bases not matched to a gene: 8. This chain's CDR3 is CASSPGAGGQPQHF. The CDR3, as DNA: TGCGCCAGCAGCCCCGGGGCAGGGGGACAGCCCCAGCATTTT.

V usage is TRBV19 and J usage is TRBJ2-7; D not certain. The CDR3 totals 15 residues. Germline loops: CDR1 LNHDA, CDR2 SQIVND (reference sequence). Trimming took 3 bases from V and 9 from J, leaving 21 bases between them. The CDR3 here is CASSIFFPGTERQYF. The CDR3 nucleotides are TGTGCCAGTAGTATTTTTTTTCCGGGTACCGAGAGGCAGTACTTC.

J is TRBJ2-1 and V is TRBV24-1, with D unclear. The CDR3 is made up of 16 amino acids. Trimming shortened V by 0 bases and J by 1 base, and 9 bases separated the two germline ends. In germline, CDR1 is KGHDR, CDR2 SFDVKD. CDR3 sequence: CATSDLQGDSYNEQFF. CDR3 nucleotide sequence: TGTGCCACCAGTGATTTGCAAGGAGATTCCTACAATGAGCAGTTCTTC.

As DNA, the CDR3 is TGTGCCAGCAGCTTTATCAGGGACAATCAGCCCCAGCATTTT. Its protein product is CASSFIRDNQPQHF. This chain connects TRBV28 to TRBJ1-5, with D possibly being TRBD1 (5 bases). The CDR3 is 14 residues long. Germline V gives CDR1 MDHEN, CDR2 SYDVKM. Trimming removed 6 bases at V and 3 bases at J, with 12 bases between.

A remark on this clone: A read error may account for a junction end that differs from germline. V gene TRBV3-1 (or the pseudogene TRBV3-2) combines with J gene TRBJ2-6; unclear D gene. This CDR3 is built from 16 residues. Looked up from germline, CDR1 is LGHDT and CDR2 is YNNKEL (reference sequence). The DNA of the CDR3 is TGTGCCAGCACCCAAGGGTCGGGCTCTGGGGCCAACGTCCTGACTTTC. Translated: CASTQGSGSGANVLTF.

This chain joins TRBV7-2 and TRBJ2-3; the D gene is possibly TRBD2 (6 bases). The CDR3 covers 15 residues. The germline V gene encodes CDR1 SGHTA and CDR2 FQGNSA. Trimming stripped 2 bases from V and 4 bases from J, with 13 bases between. For the CDR3, the DNA is TGTGCCAGCAGCTTACAGGGAGGTTCCCCAGATACGCAGTATTTT. This sequence encodes CASSLQGGSPDTQYF.

The gene calls are TRBV28 and TRBJ1-5; a possible D gene is TRBD1 (5 bases). There are 15 residues in the CDR3. Germline V lookup: CDR1 MDHEN, CDR2 SYDVKM. The V end lost 0 bases, the J end lost 2 bases, and 8 bases lay between the germline ends. CDR3 sequence reads: CASSLWDNGNQPQHF. In nucleotides, the CDR3 is TGTGCCAGCAGTTTATGGGACAATGGCAATCAGCCCCAGCATTTT. Filled out from reference TRBV28 and TRBJ1-5, the complete variable domain reads DVKVTQSSRYLVKRTGEKVFLECVQDMDHENMFWYRQDPGLGLRLIYFSYDVKMKEKGDIPEGYSVSREKKERFSLILESASTNQTSMYLCASSLWDNGNQPQHFGDGTRLSIL.